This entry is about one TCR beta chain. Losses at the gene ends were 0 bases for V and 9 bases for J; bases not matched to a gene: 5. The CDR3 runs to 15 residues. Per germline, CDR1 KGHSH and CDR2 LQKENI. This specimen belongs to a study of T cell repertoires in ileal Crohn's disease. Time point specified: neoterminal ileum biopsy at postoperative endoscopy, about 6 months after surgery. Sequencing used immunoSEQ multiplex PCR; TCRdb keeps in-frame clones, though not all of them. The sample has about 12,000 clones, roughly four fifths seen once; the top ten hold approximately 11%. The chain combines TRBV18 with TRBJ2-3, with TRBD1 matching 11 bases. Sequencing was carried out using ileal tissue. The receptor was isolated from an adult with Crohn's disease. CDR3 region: CASSPPGQGGSTQYF. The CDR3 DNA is TGTGCCAGCTCACCACCGGGACAGGGGGGGTCAACGCAGTATTTT.